These 5 T cell receptor beta chains came from one sample sequenced in a study of radiation and T cells in renal cell carcinoma. The time point is: baseline pretreatment blood. Treatment indicated: 15 Gy SBRT to primary tumor, nephrectomy 4 weeks later. This table comes from immunoSEQ multiplex PCR, and its TCRdb copy is limited to in-frame clones, with some not included. Of 120,000 to 150,000 clones in the sample, less than 85% were seen once. The sample consisted of blood, taken from a patient whose treatment included radiotherapy and nephrectomy. The receptors originated from a woman aged 50 to 60 with renal cell carcinoma.

V is TRBV6-4 and J is TRBJ1-2, with D possibly TRBD1 on 5 matching bases. Germline CDR1 and CDR2: MRHNA and SNTAGT. The CDR3 is 14 amino acids. Trimming stripped 6 bases from V and 2 bases from J, with 13 bases between. Here the CDR3 DNA reads TGTGCCAGCAGCCATGGAGGGGAAAACTATGGCTACACCTTC. Its protein is CASSHGGENYGYTF.

V and J are TRBV30 and TRBJ1-1; 7 bases align to TRBD1. Germline CDR1 GTSNPN, CDR2 SVGIG (reference sequence). The CDR3 covers 14 residues. V shed 1 base and J 4 bases; nucleotides not matched to a gene: 6. The CDR3 loop is CAWSDLTGITEAFF. CDR3 nucleotide sequence: TGTGCCTGGAGTGACCTGACAGGGATCACTGAAGCTTTCTTT.

This chain links TRBV4-2 with TRBJ1-3; a weak D match, TRBD1 (5 bases). The germline V gene encodes CDR1 LGHNA and CDR2 YNFKEQ. V lost 4 bases and J 0 bases, leaving 10 bases between the germline ends. This CDR3 contains 15 residues. The DNA of the CDR3 is TGTGCCAGCAGCCGCGGACATAGCTCTGGAAACACCATATATTTT. This codes for CASSRGHSSGNTIYF.

The chain carries TRBV19 and TRBJ1-2; 8 bases fit TRBD1. Germline V lookup: CDR1 LNHDA, CDR2 SQIVND (reference sequence). The CDR3 is 14 amino acids. The trim removed 5 bases at V and 4 bases at J, leaving 6 bases unmatched. The chain's CDR3 is CASSSITGGYGYTF. CDR3 in DNA: TGTGCCAGTAGTTCAATTACAGGGGGCTATGGCTACACCTTC.

The chain carries TRBV7-2 and TRBJ1-1; D unresolved. The CDR3 extends over 13 amino acids. The germline V gene encodes CDR1 SGHTA and CDR2 FQGNSA. Trimming removed 1 base at V and 9 bases at J, with 12 bases between. The CDR3 spells CASSLGEGTKAFF. The CDR3 DNA reads as TGTGCCAGCAGCTTAGGTGAGGGAACCAAAGCTTTCTTT.